This T cell receptor beta chain stems from a study of CD8 T cells in Susac syndrome. A quantity of roughly 0.5 to 1 ug RNA underwent reverse transcription using random hexamers. It was immunoSEQ multiplex PCR that amplified TCR beta CDR3 across 54 Vbeta and 13 Jbeta. TCRdb reprocessed the immunoSEQ multiplex PCR reads via MiXCR and lists one record per CDR3 protein. The sample lists roughly 190,000 distinct CDR3 sequences, about 95% occurring once. The clonotype was recovered from a human donor in good health. The specimen was CD4+ T cells from PBMCs.

The CDR3 coding sequence is TGTGCCAGCAGTGTAGTCGAAAAACTGTTTTTT. Protein product: CASSVVEKLFF. The chain combines TRBV25-1 with TRBJ1-4, with D unclear. Germline values: CDR1 MGHDK, CDR2 SYGVNS. This CDR3 comprises 11 residues. Trimming left V 4 bases short and J 8 bases short, with 5 bases between. The whole variable domain, filled in from reference TRBV25-1 and TRBJ1-4, reads EADIYQTPRYLVIGTGKKITLECSQTMGHDKMYWYQQDPGMELHLIHYSYGVNSTEKGDLSSESTVSRIRTEHFPLTLESARPSHTSQYLCASSVVEKLFFGSGTQLSVL.